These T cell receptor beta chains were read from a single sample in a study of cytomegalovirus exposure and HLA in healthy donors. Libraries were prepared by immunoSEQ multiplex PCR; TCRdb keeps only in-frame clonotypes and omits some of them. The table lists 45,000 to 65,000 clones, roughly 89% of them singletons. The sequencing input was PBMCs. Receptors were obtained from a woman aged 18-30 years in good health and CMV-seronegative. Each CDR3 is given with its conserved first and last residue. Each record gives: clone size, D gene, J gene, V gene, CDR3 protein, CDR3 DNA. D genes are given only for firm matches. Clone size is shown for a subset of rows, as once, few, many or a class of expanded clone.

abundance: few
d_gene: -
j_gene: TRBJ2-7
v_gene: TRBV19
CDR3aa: CASSGQLQTKNYEQYF
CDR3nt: TGTGCCAGTAGTGGACAGTTACAGACCAAAAACTACGAGCAGTACTTC

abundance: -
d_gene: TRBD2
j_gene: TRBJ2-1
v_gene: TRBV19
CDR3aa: CASSTRRGGVDYNEQFF
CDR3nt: TGTGCCAGTAGCACCCGCCGGGGAGGGGTCGACTACAATGAGCAGTTCTTC

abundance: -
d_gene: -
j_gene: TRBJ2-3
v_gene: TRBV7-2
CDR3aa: CASSLFASGDTQYF
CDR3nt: TGTGCCAGCAGCTTATTTGCTAGTGGAGATACGCAGTATTTT

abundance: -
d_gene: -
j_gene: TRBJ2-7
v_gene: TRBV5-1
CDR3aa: CASSVTGVYEQYF
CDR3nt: TGCGCCAGCAGCGTAACAGGAGTCTACGAGCAGTACTTC

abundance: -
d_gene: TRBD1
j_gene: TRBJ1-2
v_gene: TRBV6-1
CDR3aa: CASSASGGRGFTYGYTF
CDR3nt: TGTGCCAGCAGTGCCTCAGGGGGACGAGGGTTTACCTATGGCTACACCTTC

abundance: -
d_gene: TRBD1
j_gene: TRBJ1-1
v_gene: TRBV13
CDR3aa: CASSYGQGTTEAFF
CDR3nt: TGTGCCAGCAGCTACGGACAGGGGACCACTGAAGCTTTCTTT

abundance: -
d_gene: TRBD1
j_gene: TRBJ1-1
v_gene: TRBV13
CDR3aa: CASSPGTERFTEAFF
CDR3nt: TGTGCCAGCAGCCCCGGGACAGAAAGGTTCACTGAAGCTTTCTTT

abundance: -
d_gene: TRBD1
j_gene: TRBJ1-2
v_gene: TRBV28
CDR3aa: CASSASGQGGYGYTF
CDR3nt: TGTGCCAGCAGTGCCTCGGGACAGGGGGGCTATGGCTACACCTTC

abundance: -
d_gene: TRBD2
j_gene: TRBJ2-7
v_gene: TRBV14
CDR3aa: CASSQDGGVYEQYF
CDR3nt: TGTGCCAGCAGCCAAGACGGGGGGGTCTACGAGCAGTACTTC

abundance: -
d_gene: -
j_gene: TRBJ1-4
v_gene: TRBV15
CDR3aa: CATSVGDSTNEKLFF
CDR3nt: TGTGCCACCAGCGTCGGGGACTCAACTAATGAAAAACTGTTTTTT

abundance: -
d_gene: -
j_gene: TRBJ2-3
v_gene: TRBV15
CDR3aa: CATSKTRQGATGSGRRDTQYF
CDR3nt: TGTGCCACCAGCAAGACACGACAGGGGGCGACGGGTAGCGGGAGACGAGATACGCAGTATTTT

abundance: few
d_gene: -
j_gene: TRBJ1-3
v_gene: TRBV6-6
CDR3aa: CASSPGEGVSGNTIYF
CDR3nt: TGTGCCAGCAGTCCCGGGGAGGGAGTCTCTGGAAACACCATATATTTT

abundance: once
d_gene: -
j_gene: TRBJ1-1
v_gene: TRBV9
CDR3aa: CASSVSGGGTEAFF
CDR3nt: TGTGCCAGCAGCGTCTCTGGGGGGGGGACTGAAGCTTTCTTT

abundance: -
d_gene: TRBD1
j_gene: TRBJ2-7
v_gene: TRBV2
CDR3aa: CASSPNRGSTYEQYF
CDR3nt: TGTGCCAGCAGTCCCAACAGGGGGAGTACTTACGAGCAGTACTTC

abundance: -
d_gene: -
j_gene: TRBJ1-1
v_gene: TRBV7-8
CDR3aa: CASSKKGAEAFF
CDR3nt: TGTGCCAGCAGTAAGAAGGGGGCTGAAGCTTTCTTT

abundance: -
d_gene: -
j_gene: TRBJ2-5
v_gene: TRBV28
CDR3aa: CASSLRQETQYF
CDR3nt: TGTGCCAGCAGTCTACGACAAGAGACCCAGTACTTC

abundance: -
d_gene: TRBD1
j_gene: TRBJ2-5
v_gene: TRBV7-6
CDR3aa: CASSSGQGPTQYF
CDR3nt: TGTGCCAGCAGCTCCGGACAGGGCCCGACCCAGTACTTC

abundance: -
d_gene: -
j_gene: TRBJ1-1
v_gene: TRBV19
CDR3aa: CASVPGQKNTEAFF
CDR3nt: TGTGCCAGTGTCCCTGGGCAGAAGAACACTGAAGCTTTCTTT

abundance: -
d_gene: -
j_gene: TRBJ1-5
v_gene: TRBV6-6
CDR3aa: CASRRQAQPQHF
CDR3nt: TGTGCCAGCAGACGACAGGCCCAGCCCCAGCATTTT

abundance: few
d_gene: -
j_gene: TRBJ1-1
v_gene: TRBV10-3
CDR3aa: CAIREQGNTEAFF
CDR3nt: TGTGCCATCAGGGAACAGGGGAACACTGAAGCTTTCTTT

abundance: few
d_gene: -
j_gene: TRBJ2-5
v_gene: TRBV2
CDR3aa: CASSPRTSPETQYF
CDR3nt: TGTGCCAGCAGTCCCCGGACATCCCCAGAGACCCAGTACTTC

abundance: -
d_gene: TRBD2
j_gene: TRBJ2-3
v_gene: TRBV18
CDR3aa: CASSPGTSGSTDTQYF
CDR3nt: TGTGCCAGCTCACCAGGGACTAGCGGGAGCACAGATACGCAGTATTTT

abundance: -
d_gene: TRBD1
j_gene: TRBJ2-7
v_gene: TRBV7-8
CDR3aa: CASSLGWDRDSYEQYF
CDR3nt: TGTGCCAGCAGCTTAGGATGGGACAGGGATTCCTACGAGCAGTACTTC

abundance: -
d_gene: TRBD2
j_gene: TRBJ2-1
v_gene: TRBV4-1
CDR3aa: CASSQESLAGLYNEQFF
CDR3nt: TGCGCCAGCAGCCAAGAAAGCCTAGCGGGGTTGTACAATGAGCAGTTCTTC

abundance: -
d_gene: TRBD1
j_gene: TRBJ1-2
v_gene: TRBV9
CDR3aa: CASSAGQGADYGYTF
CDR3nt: TGTGCCAGCAGCGCCGGACAGGGGGCGGACTATGGCTACACCTTC

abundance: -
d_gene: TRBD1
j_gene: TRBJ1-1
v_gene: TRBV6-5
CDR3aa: CASSYRGQGTNTEAFF
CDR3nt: TGTGCCAGCAGTTACCGGGGACAGGGGACGAACACTGAAGCTTTCTTT

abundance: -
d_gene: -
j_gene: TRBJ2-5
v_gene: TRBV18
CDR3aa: CASSPQVNQETQYF
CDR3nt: TGTGCCAGCTCACCTCAGGTAAACCAAGAGACCCAGTACTTC

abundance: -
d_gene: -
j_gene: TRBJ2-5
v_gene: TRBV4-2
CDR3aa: CASSQDLGRGTQYF
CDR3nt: TGTGCCAGCAGCCAAGATTTAGGGCGGGGGACCCAGTACTTC

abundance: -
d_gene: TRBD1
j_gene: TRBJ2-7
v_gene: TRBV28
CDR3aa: CASSSGGSWDRADEQYF
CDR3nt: TGTGCCAGCAGCTCAGGGGGGTCGTGGGACAGGGCGGACGAGCAGTACTTC

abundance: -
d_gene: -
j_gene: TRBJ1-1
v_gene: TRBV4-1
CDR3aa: CASSQDRGNTEAFF
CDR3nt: TGCGCCAGCAGCCAAGATCGGGGGAACACTGAAGCTTTCTTT

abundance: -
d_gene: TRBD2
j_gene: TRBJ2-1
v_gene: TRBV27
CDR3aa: CASSQPGLAAYNEQFF
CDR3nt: TGTGCCAGCAGTCAACCGGGACTAGCGGCTTACAATGAGCAGTTCTTC